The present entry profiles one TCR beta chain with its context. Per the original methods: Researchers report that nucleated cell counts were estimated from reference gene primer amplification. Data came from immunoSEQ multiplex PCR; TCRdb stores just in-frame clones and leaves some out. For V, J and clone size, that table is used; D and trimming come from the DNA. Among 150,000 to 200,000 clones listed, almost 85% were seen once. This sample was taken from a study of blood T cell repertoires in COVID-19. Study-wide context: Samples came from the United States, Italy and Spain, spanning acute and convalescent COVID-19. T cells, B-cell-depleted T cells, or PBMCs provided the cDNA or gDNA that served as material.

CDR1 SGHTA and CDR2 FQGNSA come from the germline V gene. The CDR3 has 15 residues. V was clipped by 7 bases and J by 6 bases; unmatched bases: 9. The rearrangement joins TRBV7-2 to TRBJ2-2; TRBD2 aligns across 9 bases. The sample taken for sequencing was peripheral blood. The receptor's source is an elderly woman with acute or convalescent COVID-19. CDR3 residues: CASKWGSGGSGELFF. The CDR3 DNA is TGTGCCAGCAAATGGGGGAGCGGGGGGTCCGGGGAGCTGTTTTTT.